These T cell receptor beta chains were read from a single sample in a study of blood T cell repertoires in COVID-19. Repertoires were generated with immunoSEQ multiplex PCR, while TCRdb's copy carries only in-frame clones and drops some. The top ten hold about 4.2% of the sample, which has around 88,000 clones, over 70% seen once. The sequenced sample consisted of peripheral blood. All receptors derive from a man between 60 and 75 years old with acute or convalescent COVID-19. Each CDR3 is given without its conserved first and last residue. The order of the fields is clone size, V gene, J gene, CDR3 protein. The size entry is marked missing in some rows and otherwise reads once, few, many or a size class.

once,TRBV14,TRBJ2-3,ASSQPDRSSTDTQY
-,TRBV6-5,TRBJ2-7,ASSYSAGMKAYEQY
once,TRBV28,TRBJ2-7,ASSFFPRGPDEQY
-,TRBV11-3,TRBJ2-3,ASSFGTSGSTDTQY
-,TRBV10-3,TRBJ2-6,AITKDSRSGANVLT
-,TRBV19,TRBJ2-1,ASSPRGSGAISSYNEQF
-,TRBV5-6,TRBJ1-1,ASSLAWPTEAF
-,TRBV4-3,TRBJ1-4,ASSQGTGNEKLF
few,TRBV6-5,TRBJ2-3,ASSQTGGADTQY
few,TRBV3-1/TRBV3-2,TRBJ1-5,ASSSGTGTGGNQPQH
-,TRBV27,TRBJ1-1,ASSFQGQTVAF
-,TRBV10-3,TRBJ2-6,AISDPGLAKGANVLT
few,TRBV12-3/TRBV12-4,TRBJ2-1,ASSLTISGEQF
-,TRBV21-1,TRBJ1-5,ASSKGSRSGGKYNQPQH
-,TRBV6-2/TRBV6-3,TRBJ1-4,ASSYLGALDEKLF
-,TRBV6-5,TRBJ2-5,ASSYSVAGVQETQY
once,TRBV7-2,TRBJ2-7,ASSLDWGGYEQY
-,TRBV28,TRBJ1-5,ASTWGVQPQH
once,TRBV15,TRBJ2-5,ATSSISLRGKETQY
once,TRBV28,TRBJ2-4,ASSLIAGGSIQY
-,TRBV9,TRBJ2-1,ASSVTSGVIEQF
-,TRBV6-5,TRBJ1-5,ASSFSPGTHPGAQH
few,TRBV7-8,TRBJ2-5,ASSLEASGALTQY
-,TRBV27,TRBJ2-1,ASSLGGPWNEQF
-,TRBV28,TRBJ2-3,ASNPAGATQY
-,TRBV10-1,TRBJ2-3,ASSDLTGGDTDTQY
-,TRBV6-1,TRBJ1-4,ASSDRGGREKLF
few,TRBV2,TRBJ1-6,ASTKTGVASPLH
-,TRBV28,TRBJ2-7,AAGQGTREQY
-,TRBV27,TRBJ1-4,ASSLGTGSNEKLF
-,TRBV5-1,TRBJ1-1,ASSLYLNTEAF
-,TRBV2,TRBJ1-6,ASSEAPPGQNNSPLH
-,TRBV5-1,TRBJ2-7,ASSFGAGVYEQY
-,TRBV7-2,TRBJ2-7,ASSWDRGAYEQY
-,TRBV7-2,TRBJ2-3,ASSFYADTQY
-,TRBV6-5,TRBJ2-3,ASRQQSTDTQY
few,TRBV27,TRBJ2-1,ASSLPERNEQF
-,TRBV4-3,TRBJ1-2,ASSQGVGEPGHNYGYT
-,TRBV30,TRBJ2-3,AWSYGRGSTDTQY
-,TRBV6-6,TRBJ1-2,ASSPQGANRGYT
-,TRBV11-2,TRBJ2-1,ASSLGGSTSAYNEQF
-,TRBV28,TRBJ1-3,ASGQTGTGNTIY
once,TRBV3-1/TRBV3-2,TRBJ2-3,ASSQDRGWTDTQY
once,TRBV24-1,TRBJ2-1,ATSDAGQGVRRRYEQF
-,TRBV18,TRBJ1-1,ASSPQGQGADTEAF
-,TRBV27,TRBJ2-2,ASRGQLNTGELF
once,TRBV5-6,TRBJ2-1,ASSFIGDREEDEQF
once,TRBV5-8,TRBJ1-1,ASSLGTGVMNTEAF
-,TRBV7-8,TRBJ2-1,ASSPLPGQGRNEQF
-,TRBV9,TRBJ2-2,ASRGQVNTGELF
-,TRBV10-2,TRBJ1-2,ASSDPAAGSYGYT
few,TRBV11-3,TRBJ1-2,ASSLGGEPNYGYT
-,TRBV19,TRBJ2-1,ASSLRTGSSYNEQF
-,TRBV6-2/TRBV6-3,TRBJ2-7,ASSYRDTAPYEQY
-,TRBV15,TRBJ1-2,ATSRDLTRTGLDYGYT
-,TRBV6-5,TRBJ2-7,ASTKAGGHEQY
few,TRBV19,TRBJ1-1,ASGDRANTEAF